This record covers a single T cell receptor beta chain. Its antigen is still unknown. The V gene end was trimmed by 6 bases and the J gene end by 7 bases; junction bases not matched to a gene: 15. CDR1 and CDR2 from the germline V gene are DFQATT and SNEGSKA (reference sequence). The CDR3 has 17 residues. These data come from a study of post-analysis software for immune sequencing data. Study-wide results and caveats: With F measure, samples from one preparation batch clustered together strongly. Controls showed significantly higher normalized Chao1 diversity than did multiple sclerosis patients. TRBV5-6, TRBV5-1 and TRBV20-1 were among roughly 5 TRBV segments more frequent in patients than controls.

cDNA libraries for TCR beta contained unique molecular identifiers. Hundreds of thousands of cDNA molecules came from about 1 to 10 million T cells. TCRdb reprocessed the PCR reads with MiXCR, giving one entry per CDR3 protein. The sample lists roughly 700,000 distinct CDR3 sequences, less than 35% seen once, with approximately 0.6% in the top ten. This sequence originates from a girl aged 5-17 years with multiple sclerosis. Sequenced sample: blood. The chain couples TRBV20-1 to TRBJ1-4, with 12 bases lining up with TRBD1. CDR3 loop: CSAEGTGGAEWREKLFF. CDR3 DNA sequence: TGCAGTGCCGAAGGGACAGGGGGCGCGGAGTGGCGTGAAAAACTGTTTTTT.